A single sample is the source of the 21 T cell receptor beta chains below, sequenced in a study of T cell responses to AZD1222 COVID-19 vaccine. Produced via immunoSEQ multiplex PCR; TCRdb's table is partial and in-frame only. This repertoire shows 150,000 to 200,000 clones, around nine tenths found once; its top ten account for roughly 27%. The sample was peripheral blood, taken 28 days after the second AZD1222 dose. All receptors come from an adult who received the AZD1222 COVID-19 vaccine.

V usage is TRBV30 and J usage is TRBJ2-3, with unresolved D. CDR1 and CDR2 (germline): GTSNPN, SVGIG (reference sequence). V was pared by 0 bases and J by 12 bases, with 10 bases between. This CDR3 spans 11 amino acids. Written as DNA, the CDR3 is TGTGCCTGGAGTGTCCGGCTCCTCCAGTATTTT. It specifies CAWSVRLLQYF.

This rearrangement joins TRBV13 to TRBJ2-1, with D unclear. Germline V CDR1 and CDR2: PRHDT, FYEKMQ (reference sequence). Trimming pared 2 bases from V and 7 bases from J, leaving 6 bases between. The CDR3 consists of 12 residues. Written as DNA, the CDR3 is TGTGCCAGCAGCTTAACACAAAATGAGCAGTTCTTC. As protein: CASSLTQNEQFF.

The genes are TRBV19 and TRBJ2-2; tentative D call: TRBD2 (5 bases). The CDR3 totals 14 residues. The germline V and J ends were trimmed by 4 bases and 5 bases, with 11 bases remaining between them. Germline values: CDR1 LNHDA, CDR2 SQIVND (reference sequence). Written as DNA, the CDR3 is TGTGCCAGTAGTAGAACTAGGGAGACCGGGGAGCTGTTTTTT. Protein product: CASSRTRETGELFF.

This clone has a single count. This rearrangement joins TRBV3-1 (or the pseudogene TRBV3-2) to TRBJ1-4, with 7 bases lining up with TRBD1. V lost 3 bases to trimming and J lost 7 bases; unmatched junction nucleotides: 8. Germline V lookup: CDR1 LGHDT, CDR2 YNNKEL (reference sequence). CDR3 length: 15 residues. CDR3 in amino acids: CASSHQNRGAEKLFF. In DNA, the CDR3 is TGTGCCAGCAGCCACCAAAACAGGGGAGCTGAAAAACTGTTTTTT.

V gene TRBV2 combines with J gene TRBJ2-7; D might be TRBD1 (6 bases). This CDR3 spans 13 amino acids. V shed 7 bases and J shed 4 bases, with 14 bases lying between them. Germline loops: CDR1 SNHLY, CDR2 FYNNEI. CDR3 coding DNA: TGTGCCAGCAACAGGGAGTCAGGGTACGAGCAGTACTTC. It encodes CASNRESGYEQYF.

The V gene is TRBV28, the J gene TRBJ1-5, with a weak D call TRBD1 (5 bases). The V and J ends lost 8 bases and 2 bases respectively, with 16 bases between them. Germline assignment: CDR1 MDHEN and CDR2 SYDVKM. The CDR3 runs 15 residues. The CDR3: CASSGARVGNQPQHF. Written as DNA, the CDR3 is TGTGCCAGCTCTGGGGCGAGGGTCGGCAATCAGCCCCAGCATTTT.

The genes are TRBV7-2 and TRBJ1-2; D call uncertain. This CDR3 is built from 15 residues. V dropped 1 base and J dropped 0 bases, with 9 bases sitting between them. Per germline, CDR1 SGHTA and CDR2 FQGNSA. Here the CDR3 DNA reads TGTGCCAGCAGCTTAGTCACAGTAGCTAACTATGGCTACACCTTC. Protein: CASSLVTVANYGYTF.

The rearrangement uses TRBV7-9 and TRBJ1-1; tentative D call: TRBD1 (6 bases). Germline V lookup: CDR1 SEHNR, CDR2 FQNEAQ (reference sequence). The V end was cut by 0 bases, the J end by 8 bases, with 7 bases between. The CDR3 covers 12 residues. The chain's CDR3 is CASSLAGAEAFF. The CDR3 DNA reads TGTGCCAGCAGCTTAGCGGGGGCCGAAGCTTTCTTT.

The chain joins TRBV28 to TRBJ1-5, with 7 bases that match TRBD1. Germline V gene sequence: CDR1 MDHEN, CDR2 SYDVKM. The CDR3 covers 15 residues. V shed 4 bases, J shed 7 bases, and the junction held 10 bases outside the gene matches. DNA of the CDR3: TGTGCCAGCAGTTACGACAGGGTGTCGGGACAGCCCCAGCATTTT. Translation: CASSYDRVSGQPQHF.

This clone was picked up a small number of times. V and J are TRBV19 and TRBJ1-6; a possible D gene is TRBD1 (6 bases). The CDR3 runs 15 residues. The V gene's germline CDR1 is LNHDA and CDR2 SQIVND (reference sequence). Trimming stripped 4 bases from V and 8 bases from J, with 15 bases between. CDR3 protein: CASSRGARGDSPLHF. The CDR3 nucleotides are TGTGCCAGTAGTAGAGGGGCCAGGGGTGATTCACCCCTCCACTTT.

This clone was observed once. V usage is TRBV6-5 and J usage is TRBJ2-3; TRBD2 matches at 8 bases. Germline V lookup: CDR1 MNHEY, CDR2 SVGAGI. Trimming took 6 bases from V and 1 from J; bases not matched to a gene: 3. The CDR3 has 14 residues. The DNA for the CDR3 is TGTGCCAGCAGCGGGAGGGCCGGCACAGATACGCAGTATTTT. This encodes CASSGRAGTDTQYF.

The gene calls are TRBV7-2 and TRBJ2-1; D gene uncertain. V gave up 4 bases and J gave up 10 bases, with 14 bases separating them. The CDR3 runs 13 residues. Germline V gene sequence: CDR1 SGHTA, CDR2 FQGNSA. CDR3 loop: CASSSQTAREQFF. The DNA of the CDR3 is TGTGCCAGCAGCTCCCAGACCGCCAGGGAGCAGTTCTTC.

The rearrangement uses TRBV7-2 and TRBJ2-1, with 8 positions matching TRBD2. The junction had 8 bases not matched to a gene; V was cut back by 5 bases and J by 2 bases. The V gene's germline CDR1 is SGHTA and CDR2 FQGNSA. CDR3 length equals 16 residues. CDR3 in amino acids: CASSPDTGGTYNEQFF. In DNA, the CDR3 is TGTGCCAGCAGCCCCGATACGGGAGGGACCTACAATGAGCAGTTCTTC.

The V gene is TRBV4-1, the J gene TRBJ1-2; TRBD1 matches at 12 bases. From germline, CDR1 is MGHRA and CDR2 YSYEKL. The J segment lost 1 base and the V segment lost 1 base, leaving 4 bases of the junction unmatched. The CDR3 is 17 residues long. This CDR3 is CASSQGDRGRVNYGYTF. The CDR3 DNA reads TGCGCCAGCAGCCAAGGGGACAGGGGGCGCGTTAACTATGGCTACACCTTC.

A remark on this clone: Other DNA sequences within the sample encode an identical CDR3. The V gene is TRBV6-5, the J gene TRBJ1-4; maybe TRBD1 (5 bases). CDR3 size: 14 residues. CDR1 is MNHEY and CDR2 is SVGAGI in the germline V gene. The germline V and J ends were trimmed by 2 bases and 3 bases, with 7 bases remaining between them. CDR3 amino acids: CASSYGGANEKLFF. DNA of the CDR3: TGTGCCAGCAGTTACGGGGGAGCTAATGAAAAACTGTTTTTT.

The chain carries TRBV9 and TRBJ1-5; 12 bases fit TRBD1. This CDR3 spans 14 amino acids. Trimming at V came to 4 bases and at J to 8 bases, leaving 4 bases not matched to a gene. Germline V lookup: CDR1 SGDLS, CDR2 YYNGEE. CDR3 sequence reads: CASSSGTGGKPQHF. DNA for the CDR3: TGTGCCAGCAGCTCAGGGACAGGGGGCAAGCCCCAGCATTTT.

The sample holds one count of this clone. In nucleotides, the CDR3 is TGTGCCAGCAGCCTACGACTAGCGGGAGGGCCGTACGAGCAGTACTTC. Translated, it gives CASSLRLAGGPYEQYF. V and J are TRBV4-2 and TRBJ2-7; 14 positions match TRBD2. With V trimmed by 4 bases and J by 4 bases, 6 bases remained unmatched. Germline assignment: CDR1 LGHNA and CDR2 YNFKEQ. The CDR3 runs 16 residues.

The chain has TRBV28 and TRBJ2-2; possible D gene TRBD1, 7 bases. The CDR3 loop spans 16 amino acids. Between the trimmed V and J ends, which lost 4 bases and 5 bases, there was a span of 17 bases. Per germline, CDR1 MDHEN and CDR2 SYDVKM. The CDR3 DNA reads TGTGCCAGCAGTTCAGGAGGAGCAGGGGGGACCGGGGAGCTGTTTTTT. Translated: CASSSGGAGGTGELFF.

The CDR3 sequence is CASRQGEGKTQYF. DNA for the CDR3: TGTGCCAGCCGTCAGGGGGAAGGAAAGACCCAGTACTTC. This chain joins TRBV28 and TRBJ2-5, with 7 bases aligning to TRBD1. There are 13 residues in the CDR3. CDR1 and CDR2 (germline): MDHEN, SYDVKM. With V trimmed by 8 bases and J by 6 bases, 9 bases remained unmatched.

The rearrangement joins TRBV6-2 or TRBV6-3 to TRBJ2-1, with TRBD2 identical over 11 bases. Trimming removed 2 bases from V and 5 bases from J; junction bases left unmatched: 8. There are 17 residues in the CDR3. Germline V lookup: CDR1 MNHEY, CDR2 SVGEGT. CDR3 nucleotide sequence: TGTGCCAGCAGTTACGGCCCGGGACTAGCGGAGAACAATGAGCAGTTCTTC. It translates to CASSYGPGLAENNEQFF.

The CDR3 loop reads CASSFVGGSSYEQYF. CDR3 DNA: TGTGCCAGCAGTTTTGTCGGTGGAAGCTCCTACGAGCAGTACTTC. V is TRBV28 and J is TRBJ2-7; the D is unclear. V lost 3 bases, J lost 0 bases, and 12 bases lay in between. This CDR3 has 15 amino acids. The germline CDR1 and CDR2 sequences are MDHEN and SYDVKM.